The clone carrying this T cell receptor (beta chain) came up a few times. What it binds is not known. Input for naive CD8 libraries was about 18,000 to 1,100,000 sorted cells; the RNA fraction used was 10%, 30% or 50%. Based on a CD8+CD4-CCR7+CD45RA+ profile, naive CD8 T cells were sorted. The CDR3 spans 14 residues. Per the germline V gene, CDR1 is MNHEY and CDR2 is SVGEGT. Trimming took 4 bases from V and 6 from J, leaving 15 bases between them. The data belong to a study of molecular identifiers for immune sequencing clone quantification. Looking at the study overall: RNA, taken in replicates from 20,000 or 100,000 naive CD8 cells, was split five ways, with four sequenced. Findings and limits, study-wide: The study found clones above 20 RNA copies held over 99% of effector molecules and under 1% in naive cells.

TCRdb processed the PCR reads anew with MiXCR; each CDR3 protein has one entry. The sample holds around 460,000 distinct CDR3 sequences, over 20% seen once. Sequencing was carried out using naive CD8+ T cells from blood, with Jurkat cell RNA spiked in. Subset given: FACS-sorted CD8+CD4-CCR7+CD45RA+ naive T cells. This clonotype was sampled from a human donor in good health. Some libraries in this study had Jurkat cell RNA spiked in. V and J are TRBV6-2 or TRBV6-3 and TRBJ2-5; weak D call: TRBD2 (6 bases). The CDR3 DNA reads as TGTGCCAGCAGTTCATCTTGGGGGGAGAAGACCCAGTACTTC. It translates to CASSSSWGEKTQYF.